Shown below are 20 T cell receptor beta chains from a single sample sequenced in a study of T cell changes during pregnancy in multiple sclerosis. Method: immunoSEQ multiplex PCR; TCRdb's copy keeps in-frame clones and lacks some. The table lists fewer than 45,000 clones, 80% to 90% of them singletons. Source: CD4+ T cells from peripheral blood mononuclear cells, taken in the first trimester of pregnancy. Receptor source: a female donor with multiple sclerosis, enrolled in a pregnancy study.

The DNA of the CDR3 is TGTGCCAGCAGCATTAGCGGGGGGCCCTACAATGAGCAGTTCTTC. Its translation: CASSISGGPYNEQFF. This chain connects TRBV7-2 to TRBJ2-1, with TRBD2 identical over 10 bases. The trim removed 5 bases at V and 2 bases at J, leaving 3 bases unmatched. CDR3 length: 15 amino acids. Germline V gene data show CDR1 as SGHTA and CDR2 as FQGNSA.

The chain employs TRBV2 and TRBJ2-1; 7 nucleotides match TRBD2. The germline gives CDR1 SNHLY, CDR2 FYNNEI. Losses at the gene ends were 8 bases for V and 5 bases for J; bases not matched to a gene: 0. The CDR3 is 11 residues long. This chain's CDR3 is CASAGDNEQFF. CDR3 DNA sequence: TGTGCCAGCGCGGGGGACAATGAGCAGTTCTTC.

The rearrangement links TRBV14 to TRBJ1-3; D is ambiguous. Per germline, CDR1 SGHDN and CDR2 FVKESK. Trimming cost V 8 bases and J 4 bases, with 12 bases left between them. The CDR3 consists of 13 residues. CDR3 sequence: CASAYGVGNTIYF. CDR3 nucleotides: TGTGCCAGCGCCTACGGGGTAGGAAACACCATATATTTT.

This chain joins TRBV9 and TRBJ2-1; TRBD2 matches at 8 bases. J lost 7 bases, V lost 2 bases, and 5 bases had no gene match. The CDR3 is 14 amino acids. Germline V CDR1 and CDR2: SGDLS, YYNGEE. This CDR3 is CASSVGSGVNEQFF. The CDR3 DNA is TGTGCCAGCAGCGTCGGTAGCGGGGTTAATGAGCAGTTCTTC.

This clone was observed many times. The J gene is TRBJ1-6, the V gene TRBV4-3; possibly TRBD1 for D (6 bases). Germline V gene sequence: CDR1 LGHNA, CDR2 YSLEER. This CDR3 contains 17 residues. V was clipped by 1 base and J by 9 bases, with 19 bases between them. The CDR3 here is CASSQVGLAGVGSPLHF. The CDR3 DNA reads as TGCGCCAGCAGCCAAGTAGGGTTGGCAGGGGTAGGTTCACCCCTCCACTTT.

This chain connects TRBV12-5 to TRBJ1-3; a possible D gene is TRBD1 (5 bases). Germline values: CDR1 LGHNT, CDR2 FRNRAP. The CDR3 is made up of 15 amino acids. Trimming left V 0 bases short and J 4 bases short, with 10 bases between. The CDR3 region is CASGLVQAAGNTIYF. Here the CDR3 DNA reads TGTGCTAGTGGTTTGGTACAGGCGGCCGGAAACACCATATATTTT. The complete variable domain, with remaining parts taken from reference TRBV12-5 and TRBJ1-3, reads DARVTQTPRHKVTEMGQEVTMRCQPILGHNTVFWYRQTMMQGLELLAYFRNRAPLDDSGMPKDRFSAEMPDATLATLKIQPSEPRDSAVYFCASGLVQAAGNTIYFGEGSWLTVV.

The CDR3: CASSQEGGAVTDTQYF. The DNA for the CDR3 is TGTGCCAGCAGCCAAGAGGGAGGGGCTGTCACAGATACGCAGTATTTT. The chain recombines TRBV4-2 with TRBJ2-3; 7 nucleotides match TRBD2. V shed 0 bases and J 2 bases; nucleotides not matched to a gene: 5. The CDR3 loop spans 16 amino acids. Germline V CDR1 and CDR2: LGHNA, YNFKEQ.

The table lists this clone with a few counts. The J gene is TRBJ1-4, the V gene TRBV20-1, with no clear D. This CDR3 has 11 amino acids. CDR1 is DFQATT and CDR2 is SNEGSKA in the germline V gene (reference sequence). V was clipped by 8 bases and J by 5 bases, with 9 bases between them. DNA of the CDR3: TGCAGTTCTGTCTCGAATGAAAAACTGTTTTTT. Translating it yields CSSVSNEKLFF.

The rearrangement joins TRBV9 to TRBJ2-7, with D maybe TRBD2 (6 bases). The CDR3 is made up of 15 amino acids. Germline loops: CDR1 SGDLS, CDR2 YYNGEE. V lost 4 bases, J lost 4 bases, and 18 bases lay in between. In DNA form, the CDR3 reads TGTGCCAGCAGCCCCAGACGACTAGACGGATACGAGCAGTACTTC. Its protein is CASSPRRLDGYEQYF. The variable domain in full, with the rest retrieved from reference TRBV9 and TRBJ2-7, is DSGVTQTPKHLITATGQRVTLRCSPRSGDLSVYWYQQSLDQGLQFLIQYYNGEERAKGNILERFSAQQFPDLHSELNLSSLELGDSALYFCASSPRRLDGYEQYFGPGTRLTVT.

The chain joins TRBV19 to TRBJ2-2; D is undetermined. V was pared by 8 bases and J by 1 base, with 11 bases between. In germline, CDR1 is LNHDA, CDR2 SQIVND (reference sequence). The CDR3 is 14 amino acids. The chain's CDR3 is CASYLPGNTGELFF. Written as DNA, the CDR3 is TGTGCCAGTTACTTGCCAGGGAACACCGGGGAGCTGTTTTTT.

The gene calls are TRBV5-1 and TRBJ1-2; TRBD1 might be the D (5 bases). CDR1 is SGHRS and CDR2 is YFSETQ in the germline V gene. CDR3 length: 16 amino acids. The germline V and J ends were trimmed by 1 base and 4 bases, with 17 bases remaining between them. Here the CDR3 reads CASSLIGVGLVYGYTF. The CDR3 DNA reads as TGCGCCAGCAGCTTGATAGGGGTTGGGCTCGTCTATGGCTACACCTTC. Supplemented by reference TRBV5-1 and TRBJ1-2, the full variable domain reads KAGVTQTPRYLIKTRGQQVTLSCSPISGHRSVSWYQQTPGQGLQFLFEYFSETQRNKGNFPGRFSGRQFSNSRSEMNVSTLELGDSALYLCASSLIGVGLVYGYTFGSGTRLTVV.

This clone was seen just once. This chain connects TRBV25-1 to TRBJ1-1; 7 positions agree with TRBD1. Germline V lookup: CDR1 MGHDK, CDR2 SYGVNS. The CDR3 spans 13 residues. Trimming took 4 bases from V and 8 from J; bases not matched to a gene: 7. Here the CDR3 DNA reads TGTGCCAGCAGTGGACATACGACAGGGGAAGCTTTCTTT. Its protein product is CASSGHTTGEAFF.

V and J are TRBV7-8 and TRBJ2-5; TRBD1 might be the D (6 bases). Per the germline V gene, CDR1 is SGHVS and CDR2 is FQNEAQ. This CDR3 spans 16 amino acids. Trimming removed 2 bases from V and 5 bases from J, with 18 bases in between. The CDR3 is CASSLYGRGSGETQYF. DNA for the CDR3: TGTGCCAGCAGCTTATATGGCAGGGGTAGTGGGGAGACCCAGTACTTC.

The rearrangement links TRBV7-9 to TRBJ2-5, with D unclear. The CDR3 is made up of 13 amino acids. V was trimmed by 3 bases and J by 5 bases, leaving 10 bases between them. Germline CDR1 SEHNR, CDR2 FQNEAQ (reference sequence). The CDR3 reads CASSFGSVETQYF. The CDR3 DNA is TGTGCCAGCAGCTTCGGGTCAGTGGAGACCCAGTACTTC.

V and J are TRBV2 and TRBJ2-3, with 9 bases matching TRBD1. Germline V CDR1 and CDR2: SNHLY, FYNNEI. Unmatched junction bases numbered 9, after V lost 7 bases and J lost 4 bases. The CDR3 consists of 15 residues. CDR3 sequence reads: CASTRQQGASDTQYF. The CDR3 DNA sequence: TGTGCCAGCACACGACAACAGGGGGCATCAGATACGCAGTATTTT.

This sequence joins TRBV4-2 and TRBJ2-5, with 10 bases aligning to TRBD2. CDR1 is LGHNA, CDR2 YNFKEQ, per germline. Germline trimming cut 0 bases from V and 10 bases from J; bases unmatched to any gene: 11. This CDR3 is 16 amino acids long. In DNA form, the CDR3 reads TGTGCCAGCAGCCAAGATGTGGCTAGCGGGAGCCAAGTCCAGTACTTC. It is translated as CASSQDVASGSQVQYF.

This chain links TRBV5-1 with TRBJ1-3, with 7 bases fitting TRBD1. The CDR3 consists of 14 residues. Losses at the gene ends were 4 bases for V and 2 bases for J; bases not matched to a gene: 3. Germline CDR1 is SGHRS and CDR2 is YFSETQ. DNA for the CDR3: TGCGCCAGCAGCCCGGGGACAGCTGGAAACACCATATATTTT. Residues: CASSPGTAGNTIYF.

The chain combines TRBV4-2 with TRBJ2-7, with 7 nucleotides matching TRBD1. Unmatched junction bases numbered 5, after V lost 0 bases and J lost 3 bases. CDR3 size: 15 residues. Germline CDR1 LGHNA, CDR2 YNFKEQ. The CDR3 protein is CASSQETGEGYEQYF. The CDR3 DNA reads TGTGCCAGCAGCCAAGAAACAGGGGAAGGCTACGAGCAGTACTTC.

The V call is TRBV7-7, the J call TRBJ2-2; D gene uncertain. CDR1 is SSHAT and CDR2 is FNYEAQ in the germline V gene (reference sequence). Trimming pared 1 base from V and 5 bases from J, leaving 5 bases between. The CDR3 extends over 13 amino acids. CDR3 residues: CASSLDQTGELFF. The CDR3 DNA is TGTGCCAGCAGCTTAGATCAGACCGGGGAGCTGTTTTTT.

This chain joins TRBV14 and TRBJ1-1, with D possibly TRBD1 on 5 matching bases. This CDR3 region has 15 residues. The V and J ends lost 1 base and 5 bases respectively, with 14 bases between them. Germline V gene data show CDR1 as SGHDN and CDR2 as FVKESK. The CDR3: CASSQGGRGRTEAFF. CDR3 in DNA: TGTGCCAGCAGCCAAGGGGGTAGGGGCCGGACTGAAGCTTTCTTT. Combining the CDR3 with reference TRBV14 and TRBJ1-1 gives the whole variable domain EAGVTQFPSHSVIEKGQTVTLRCDPISGHDNLYWYRRVMGKEIKFLLHFVKESKQDESGMPNNRFLAERTGGTYSTLKVQPAELEDSGVYFCASSQGGRGRTEAFFGQGTRLTVV.